This is a list of T cell receptor beta chains from one sample in a study of CD8+ T cells in alopecia areata. Produced via immunoSEQ multiplex PCR; TCRdb's table is partial and in-frame only. The table has 170,000 or so clones, around 63% seen once; the top ten hold more than 1.5%. The sequencing used CD4+ T cells sorted from blood, collected at week 0. The receptors originated from a human donor with alopecia areata. Each CDR3 is given with its conserved first and last residue. The D gene is left open where the match is weak. The size field is filled for only some rows; it gives once, few, many or a size class.

v_gene	len	j_gene	d_gene	abundance	CDR3aa	CDR3nt
TRBV30	15	TRBJ2-3	TRBD2	few	CACSLAGHNTDTQYF	TGTGCCTGCTCCTTAGCGGGGCATAACACAGATACGCAGTATTTT
TRBV7-3	15	TRBJ1-1	-	-	CASSPRALPQGEAFF	TGTGCCAGCAGCCCCCGGGCCCTCCCCCAAGGCGAAGCTTTCTTT
TRBV5-1	14	TRBJ2-3	TRBD1	many	CASSYGTATDTQYF	TGCGCCAGCAGCTATGGGACAGCCACAGATACGCAGTATTTT
TRBV29-1	10	TRBJ2-3	-	once	CSGGLDTQYF	TGCAGCGGAGGGTTGGATACGCAGTATTTT
TRBV7-2	15	TRBJ2-1	-	-	CASRSAGAAYNEQFF	TGTGCCAGCCGGTCGGCGGGCGCTGCCTACAATGAGCAGTTCTTC
TRBV30	12	TRBJ2-2	-	-	CALGPGTGELFF	TGTGCCTTGGGGCCGGGGACCGGGGAGCTGTTTTTT
TRBV19	13	TRBJ1-5	-	-	CASSINPDQPQHF	TGTGCCAGTAGTATCAACCCCGATCAGCCCCAGCATTTT
TRBV29-1	12	TRBJ1-1	-	-	CTAIGVWPEAFF	TGCACCGCTATTGGGGTTTGGCCTGAAGCTTTCTTT
TRBV27	15	TRBJ2-1	-	-	CASSSASRGYNEQFF	TGTGCCAGCAGTTCGGCCTCGCGGGGCTACAATGAGCAGTTCTTC
TRBV5-1	15	TRBJ1-1	TRBD1	-	CASSLLGTGETEAFF	TGCGCCAGCAGCTTGTTGGGGACAGGGGAAACTGAAGCTTTCTTT
TRBV7-2	12	TRBJ2-7	-	-	CASSSDRFEQYF	TGTGCCAGCAGCTCCGACAGATTCGAGCAGTACTTC
TRBV9	15	TRBJ2-2	-	-	CASSVMGDLTGELFF	TGTGCCAGCAGCGTTATGGGGGACCTCACCGGGGAGCTGTTTTTT
TRBV30	15	TRBJ2-2	-	once	CACSDTASGTGELFF	TGTGCCTGTTCCGACACCGCGAGCGGCACCGGGGAGCTGTTTTTT
TRBV27	13	TRBJ1-2	TRBD1	-	CASSYRGPGGYTF	TGTGCCAGCAGTTACAGGGGGCCGGGAGGCTACACCTTC
TRBV27	12	TRBJ2-3	-	few	CASTDYRDTQYF	TGTGCCAGCACGGACTATAGGGATACGCAGTATTTT
TRBV15	14	TRBJ1-4	TRBD1	few	CATSSDRGGEKLFF	TGTGCCACCAGTTCCGACAGGGGGGGTGAAAAACTGTTTTTT
TRBV28	15	TRBJ1-2	TRBD1	-	CASSLLTGVNYGYTF	TGTGCCAGCAGTTTATTAACAGGGGTTAACTATGGCTACACCTTC
TRBV10-3	12	TRBJ2-5	TRBD1	-	CAIGDRGETQYF	TGTGCCATCGGCGACAGGGGAGAGACCCAGTACTTC
TRBV7-2	14	TRBJ1-2	-	-	CASSSRRAEHGYTF	TGTGCCAGCAGCTCTCGACGGGCAGAGCATGGCTACACCTTC
TRBV15	14	TRBJ1-2	-	-	CATSRGSPNYGYTF	TGTGCCACCAGCAGAGGAAGTCCGAACTATGGCTACACCTTC
TRBV5-6	16	TRBJ2-3	-	-	CASSTGIPSRTDTQYF	TGTGCCAGCAGCACTGGGATACCGAGCCGTACAGATACGCAGTATTTT
TRBV2	12	TRBJ2-5	-	-	CASSRLQETQYF	TGTGCCAGCAGTCGACTACAAGAGACCCAGTACTTC
TRBV29-1	17	TRBJ1-6	TRBD1	-	CSVQTDRGEGLGSPLHF	TGCAGCGTTCAAACGGACAGGGGCGAGGGGTTAGGTTCACCCCTCCACTTT
TRBV29-1	13	TRBJ1-2	TRBD1	-	CSVSDRGEDGYTF	TGCAGCGTTTCGGACAGGGGTGAAGATGGCTACACCTTC
TRBV30	13	TRBJ1-1	-	-	CAWSDGSNTEAFF	TGTGCCTGGAGCGACGGATCGAACACTGAAGCTTTCTTT
TRBV29-1	13	TRBJ1-2	-	-	CSVEEVVGDGYTF	TGCAGCGTTGAAGAGGTCGTGGGAGATGGCTACACCTTC
TRBV29-1	12	TRBJ2-5	TRBD1	few	CSAGQVRETQYF	TGCAGCGCGGGACAGGTTCGAGAGACCCAGTACTTC
TRBV10-3	14	TRBJ2-2	-	few	CAISDVKGSRELFF	TGTGCCATCAGTGATGTTAAGGGAAGCAGGGAGCTGTTTTTT
TRBV29-1	12	TRBJ1-2	-	-	CSVGRVNYGYTF	TGCAGCGTTGGCAGGGTGAACTATGGCTACACCTTC
TRBV7-2	15	TRBJ2-1	-	few	CASSLELSSYNEQFF	TGTGCCAGCAGCTTAGAGCTTAGCTCCTACAATGAGCAGTTCTTC
TRBV29-1	13	TRBJ1-2	-	few	CSTSQDGAYGYTF	TGCAGCACAAGTCAAGATGGGGCCTATGGCTACACCTTC
TRBV6-6	16	TRBJ2-7	TRBD1	few	CASSLLPGQGGREQYF	TGTGCCAGCAGCTTACTGCCGGGACAGGGTGGAAGGGAGCAGTACTTC
TRBV5-1	13	TRBJ1-5	-	-	CASSLGSNQPQHF	TGCGCCAGCAGCTTGGGATCCAATCAGCCCCAGCATTTT
TRBV30	13	TRBJ1-2	-	-	CAWSVLNQGGYTF	TGTGCCTGGAGTGTATTAAACCAGGGTGGCTACACCTTC
TRBV30	15	TRBJ2-2	-	-	CAWSLGGAVTGELFF	TGTGCCTGGAGTTTGGGCGGGGCGGTCACCGGGGAGCTGTTTTTT
TRBV9	14	TRBJ2-5	TRBD1	-	CASSVMTGMETQYF	TGTGCCAGCAGCGTTATGACAGGGATGGAGACCCAGTACTTC
TRBV7-2	15	TRBJ1-6	TRBD1	-	CASSPSGTANSPLHF	TGTGCCAGCAGCCCATCCGGGACAGCTAATTCACCCCTCCACTTT
TRBV15	15	TRBJ1-2	-	-	CATSRDPPGRYGYTF	TGTGCCACCAGCAGAGATCCCCCGGGGAGGTATGGCTACACCTTC
TRBV7-2	12	TRBJ2-7	TRBD1	-	CASSLTGVEQYF	TGTGCCAGCAGCCTGACAGGGGTCGAGCAGTACTTC
TRBV19	16	TRBJ1-2	-	few	CASSIRGSGQDYGYTF	TGTGCCAGTAGTATACGAGGTTCGGGCCAGGACTATGGCTACACCTTC
TRBV7-8	12	TRBJ2-1	-	few	CASSNRRVEQFF	TGTGCCAGCAGCAACAGGCGTGTAGAGCAGTTCTTC
TRBV4-3	15	TRBJ1-6	-	-	CASSQNTGINSPLHF	TGCGCCAGCAGCCAAAACACAGGGATTAATTCACCCCTCCACTTT
TRBV6-4	13	TRBJ1-2	-	-	CASSDQTGSGYTF	TGTGCCAGCAGTGACCAAACAGGGAGCGGCTACACCTTC
TRBV7-2	16	TRBJ1-4	TRBD1	-	CASSSWQGATNEKLFF	TGTGCCAGCAGCTCTTGGCAGGGGGCTACTAATGAAAAACTGTTTTTT
TRBV29-1	13	TRBJ1-1	-	-	CSVVRPMNTEAFF	TGCAGCGTTGTACGACCGATGAACACTGAAGCTTTCTTT